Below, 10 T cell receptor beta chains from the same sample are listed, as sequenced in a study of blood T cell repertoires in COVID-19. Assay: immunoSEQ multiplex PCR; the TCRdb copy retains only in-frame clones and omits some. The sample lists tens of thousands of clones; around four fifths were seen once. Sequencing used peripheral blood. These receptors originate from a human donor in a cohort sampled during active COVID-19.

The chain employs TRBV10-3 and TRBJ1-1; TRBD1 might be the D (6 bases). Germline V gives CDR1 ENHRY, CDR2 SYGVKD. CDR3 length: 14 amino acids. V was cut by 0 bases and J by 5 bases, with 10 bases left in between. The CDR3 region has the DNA TGTGCCATCAGTGAGTCACAGGGTGGGACTGAAGCTTTCTTT. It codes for CAISESQGGTEAFF.

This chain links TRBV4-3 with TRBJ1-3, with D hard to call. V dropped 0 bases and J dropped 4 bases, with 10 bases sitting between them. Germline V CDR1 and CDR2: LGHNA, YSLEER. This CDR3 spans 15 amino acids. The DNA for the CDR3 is TGCGCCAGCAGCCAAGATTACACAGTCGGAAACACCATATATTTT. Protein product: CASSQDYTVGNTIYF.

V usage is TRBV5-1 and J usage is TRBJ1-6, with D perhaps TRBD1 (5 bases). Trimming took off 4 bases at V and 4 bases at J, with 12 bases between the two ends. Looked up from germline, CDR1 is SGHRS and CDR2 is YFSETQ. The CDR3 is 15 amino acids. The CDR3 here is CASSEGGAYNSPLHF. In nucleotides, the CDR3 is TGCGCCAGCAGCGAAGGCGGGGCGTATAATTCACCCCTCCACTTT.

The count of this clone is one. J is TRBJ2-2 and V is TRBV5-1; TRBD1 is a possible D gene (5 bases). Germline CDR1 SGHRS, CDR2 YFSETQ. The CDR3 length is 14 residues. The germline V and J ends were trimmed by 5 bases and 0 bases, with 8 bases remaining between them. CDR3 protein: CASRRQSNTGELFF. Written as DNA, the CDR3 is TGCGCCAGCAGGAGACAGTCGAACACCGGGGAGCTGTTTTTT.

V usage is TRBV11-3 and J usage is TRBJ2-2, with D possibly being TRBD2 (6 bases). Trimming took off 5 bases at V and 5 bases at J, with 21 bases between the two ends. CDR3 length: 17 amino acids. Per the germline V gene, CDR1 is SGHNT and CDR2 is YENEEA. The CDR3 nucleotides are TGTGCCAGCAGCCAGATGGAGGGACGCCTTCAAACCGGGGAGCTGTTTTTT. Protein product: CASSQMEGRLQTGELFF.

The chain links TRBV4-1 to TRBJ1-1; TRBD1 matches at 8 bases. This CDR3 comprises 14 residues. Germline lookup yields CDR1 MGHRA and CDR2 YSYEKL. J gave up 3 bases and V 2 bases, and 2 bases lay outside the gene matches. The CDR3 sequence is CASSQRQGYTEAFF. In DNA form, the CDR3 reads TGCGCCAGCAGCCAAAGACAGGGGTACACTGAAGCTTTCTTT.

The CDR3 loop is CASSFTGQQETQYF. The DNA of the CDR3 is TGCGCCAGCAGCTTCACGGGACAGCAAGAGACCCAGTACTTC. The chain is built from TRBV5-1 and TRBJ2-5, with 7 nucleotides matching TRBD1. V shed 2 bases and J 2 bases; nucleotides not matched to a gene: 3. CDR3 length: 14 residues. Per germline, CDR1 SGHRS and CDR2 YFSETQ.

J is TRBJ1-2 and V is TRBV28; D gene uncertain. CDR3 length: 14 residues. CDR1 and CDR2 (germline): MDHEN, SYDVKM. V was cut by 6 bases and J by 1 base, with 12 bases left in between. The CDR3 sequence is CASRYPGSNYGYTF. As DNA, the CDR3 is TGTGCCAGCAGGTATCCCGGGAGTAACTATGGCTACACCTTC.

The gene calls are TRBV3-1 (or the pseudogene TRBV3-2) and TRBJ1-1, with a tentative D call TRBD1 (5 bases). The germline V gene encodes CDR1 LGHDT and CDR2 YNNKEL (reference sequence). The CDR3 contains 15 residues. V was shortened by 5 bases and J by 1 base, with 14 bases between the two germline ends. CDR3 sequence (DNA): TGTGCCAGCAGCGCCGAGGTTGGGGCGAACACTGAAGCTTTCTTT. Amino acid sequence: CASSAEVGANTEAFF.

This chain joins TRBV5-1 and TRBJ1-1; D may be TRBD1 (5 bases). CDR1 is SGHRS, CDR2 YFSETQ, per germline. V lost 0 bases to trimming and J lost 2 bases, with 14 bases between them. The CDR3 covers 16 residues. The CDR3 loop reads CASSLAGDSANTEAFF. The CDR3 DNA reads TGCGCCAGCAGCTTGGCAGGCGACAGCGCTAACACTGAAGCTTTCTTT. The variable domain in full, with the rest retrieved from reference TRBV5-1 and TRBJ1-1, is KAGVTQTPRYLIKTRGQQVTLSCSPISGHRSVSWYQQTPGQGLQFLFEYFSETQRNKGNFPGRFSGRQFSNSRSEMNVSTLELGDSALYLCASSLAGDSANTEAFFGQGTRLTVV.